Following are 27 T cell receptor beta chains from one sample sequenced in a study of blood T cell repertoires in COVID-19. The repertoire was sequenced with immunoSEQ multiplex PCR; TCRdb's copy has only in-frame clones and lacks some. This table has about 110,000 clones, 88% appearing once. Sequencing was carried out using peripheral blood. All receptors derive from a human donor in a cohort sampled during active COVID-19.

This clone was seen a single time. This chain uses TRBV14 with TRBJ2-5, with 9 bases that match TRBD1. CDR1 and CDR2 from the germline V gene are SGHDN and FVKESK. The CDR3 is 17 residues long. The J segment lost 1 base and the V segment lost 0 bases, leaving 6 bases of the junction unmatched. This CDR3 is CASSQEAGTGIQETQYF. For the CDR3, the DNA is TGTGCCAGCAGCCAAGAAGCGGGGACAGGGATCCAAGAGACCCAGTACTTC. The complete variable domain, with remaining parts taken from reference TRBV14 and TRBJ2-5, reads EAGVTQFPSHSVIEKGQTVTLRCDPISGHDNLYWYRRVMGKEIKFLLHFVKESKQDESGMPNNRFLAERTGGTYSTLKVQPAELEDSGVYFCASSQEAGTGIQETQYFGPGTRLLVL.

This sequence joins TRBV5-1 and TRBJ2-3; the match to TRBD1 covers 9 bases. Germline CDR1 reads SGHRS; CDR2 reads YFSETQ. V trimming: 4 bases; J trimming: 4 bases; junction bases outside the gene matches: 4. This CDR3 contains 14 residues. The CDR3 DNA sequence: TGCGCCAGCAGCACACAGGGGGCCTCAGATACGCAGTATTTT. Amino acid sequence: CASSTQGASDTQYF. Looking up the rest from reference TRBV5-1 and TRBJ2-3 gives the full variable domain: KAGVTQTPRYLIKTRGQQVTLSCSPISGHRSVSWYQQTPGQGLQFLFEYFSETQRNKGNFPGRFSGRQFSNSRSEMNVSTLELGDSALYLCASSTQGASDTQYFGPGTRLTVL.

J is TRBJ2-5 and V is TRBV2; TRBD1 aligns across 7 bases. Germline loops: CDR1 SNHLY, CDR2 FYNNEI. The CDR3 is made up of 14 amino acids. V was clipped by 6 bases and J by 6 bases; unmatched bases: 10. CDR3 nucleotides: TGTGCCAGCAGGCCACGTACAGGGGCCCAGACCCAGTACTTC. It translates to CASRPRTGAQTQYF. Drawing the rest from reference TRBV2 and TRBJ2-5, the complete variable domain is EPEVTQTPSHQVTQMGQEVILRCVPISNHLYFYWYRQILGQKVEFLVSFYNNEISEKSEIFDDQFSVERPDGSNFTLKIRSTKLEDSAMYFCASRPRTGAQTQYFGPGTRLLVL.

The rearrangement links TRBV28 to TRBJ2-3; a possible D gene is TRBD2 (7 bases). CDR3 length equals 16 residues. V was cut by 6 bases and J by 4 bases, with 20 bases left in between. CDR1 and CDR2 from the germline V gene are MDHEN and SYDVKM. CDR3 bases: TGTGCCAGCAGCCCCCGGTGGGAGGGGGGCCCAGATACGCAGTATTTT. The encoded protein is CASSPRWEGGPDTQYF.

CDR3 protein: CASSQASVAGAGYNEQFF. The CDR3 DNA reads TGCGCCAGCAGCCAAGCTTCGGTAGCGGGGGCGGGTTACAATGAGCAGTTCTTC. The chain links TRBV4-1 to TRBJ2-1, with 9 bases that match TRBD2. The CDR3 sequence is 18 residues long. CDR1 is MGHRA and CDR2 is YSYEKL in the germline V gene. The junction had 11 bases not matched to a gene; V was cut back by 1 base and J by 4 bases.

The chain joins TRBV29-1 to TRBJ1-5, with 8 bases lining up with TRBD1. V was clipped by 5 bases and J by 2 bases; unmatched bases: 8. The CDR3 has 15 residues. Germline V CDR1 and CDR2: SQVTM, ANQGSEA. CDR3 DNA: TGCAGCGTTATATGGACAGGGCGCGGCAATCAGCCCCAGCATTTT. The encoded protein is CSVIWTGRGNQPQHF.

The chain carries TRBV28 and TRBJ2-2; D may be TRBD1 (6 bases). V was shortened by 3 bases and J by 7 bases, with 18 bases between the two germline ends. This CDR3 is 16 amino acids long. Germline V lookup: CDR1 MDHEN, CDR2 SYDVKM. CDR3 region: CASSLLSTGRNGELFF. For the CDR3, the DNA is TGTGCCAGCAGTTTGCTCTCAACAGGGAGAAACGGGGAGCTGTTTTTT. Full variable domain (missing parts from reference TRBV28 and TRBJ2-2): DVKVTQSSRYLVKRTGEKVFLECVQDMDHENMFWYRQDPGLGLRLIYFSYDVKMKEKGDIPEGYSVSREKKERFSLILESASTNQTSMYLCASSLLSTGRNGELFFGEGSRLTVL.

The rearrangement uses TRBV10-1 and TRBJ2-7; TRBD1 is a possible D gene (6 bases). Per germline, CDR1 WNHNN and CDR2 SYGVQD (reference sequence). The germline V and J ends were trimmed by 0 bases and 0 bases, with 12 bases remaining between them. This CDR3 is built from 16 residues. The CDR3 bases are TGCGCCAGCAGTGAGTCTTATCGACAGGACTCCTACGAGCAGTACTTC. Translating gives CASSESYRQDSYEQYF.

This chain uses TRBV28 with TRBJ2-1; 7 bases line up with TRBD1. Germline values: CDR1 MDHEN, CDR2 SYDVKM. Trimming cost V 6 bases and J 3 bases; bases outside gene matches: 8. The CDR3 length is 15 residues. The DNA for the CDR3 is TGTGCCAGCAGGGCGGAAGACAGGGACTACAATGAGCAGTTCTTC. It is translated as CASRAEDRDYNEQFF.

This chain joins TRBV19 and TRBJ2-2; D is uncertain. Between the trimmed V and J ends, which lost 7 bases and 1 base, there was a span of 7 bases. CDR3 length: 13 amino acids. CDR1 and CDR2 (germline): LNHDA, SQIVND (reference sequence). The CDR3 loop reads CASNPQNTGELFF. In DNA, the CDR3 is TGTGCCAGTAATCCCCAGAACACCGGGGAGCTGTTTTTT.

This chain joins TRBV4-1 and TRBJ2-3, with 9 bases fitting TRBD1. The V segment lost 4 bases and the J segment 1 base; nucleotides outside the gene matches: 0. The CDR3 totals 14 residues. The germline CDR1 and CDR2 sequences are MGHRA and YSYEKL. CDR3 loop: CASSRDRGTDTQYF. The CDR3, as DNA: TGCGCCAGCAGCCGGGACAGGGGCACAGATACGCAGTATTTT.

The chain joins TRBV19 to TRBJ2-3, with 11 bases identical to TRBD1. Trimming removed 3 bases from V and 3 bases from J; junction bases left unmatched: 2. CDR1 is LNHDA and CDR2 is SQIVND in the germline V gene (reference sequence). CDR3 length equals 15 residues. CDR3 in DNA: TGTGCCAGTAGTATGGACAGGGGGCGGACAGATACGCAGTATTTT. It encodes CASSMDRGRTDTQYF.

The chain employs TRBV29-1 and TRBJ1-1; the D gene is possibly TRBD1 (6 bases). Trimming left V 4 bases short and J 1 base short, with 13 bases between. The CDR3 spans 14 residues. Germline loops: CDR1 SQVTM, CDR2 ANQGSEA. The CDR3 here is CSVGGGRENTEAFF. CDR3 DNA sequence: TGCAGCGTTGGCGGGGGGCGGGAGAACACTGAAGCTTTCTTT.

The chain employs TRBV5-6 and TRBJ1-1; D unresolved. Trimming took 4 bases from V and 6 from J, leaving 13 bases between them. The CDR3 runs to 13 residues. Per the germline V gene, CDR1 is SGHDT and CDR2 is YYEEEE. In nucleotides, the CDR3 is TGTGCCAGCAGCCTGGGAGCTCGCGCTGAAGCTTTCTTT. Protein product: CASSLGARAEAFF.

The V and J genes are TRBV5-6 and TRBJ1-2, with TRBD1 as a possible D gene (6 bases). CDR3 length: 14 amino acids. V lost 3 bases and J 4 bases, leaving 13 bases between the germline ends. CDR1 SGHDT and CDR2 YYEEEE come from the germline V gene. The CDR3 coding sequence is TGTGCCAGCAGCTCCAACCCGGACAGCTATGGCTACACCTTC. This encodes CASSSNPDSYGYTF. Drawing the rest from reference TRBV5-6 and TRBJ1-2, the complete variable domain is DAGVTQSPTHLIKTRGQQVTLRCSPKSGHDTVSWYQQALGQGPQFIFQYYEEEERQRGNFPDRFSGHQFPNYSSELNVNALLLGDSALYLCASSSNPDSYGYTFGSGTRLTVV.

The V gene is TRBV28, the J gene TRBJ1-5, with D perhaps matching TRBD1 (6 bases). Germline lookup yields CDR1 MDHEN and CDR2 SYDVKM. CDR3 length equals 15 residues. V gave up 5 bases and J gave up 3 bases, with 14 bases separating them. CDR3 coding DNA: TGTGCCAGCAGTCGCCGGACAGTACTCAATCAGCCCCAGCATTTT. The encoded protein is CASSRRTVLNQPQHF.

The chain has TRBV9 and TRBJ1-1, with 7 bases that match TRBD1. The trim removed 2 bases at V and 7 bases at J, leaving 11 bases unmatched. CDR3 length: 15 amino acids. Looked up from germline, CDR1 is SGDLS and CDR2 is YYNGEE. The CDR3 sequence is CASSVDLDAGGEAFF. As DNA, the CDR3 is TGTGCCAGCAGCGTCGATCTGGACGCAGGGGGTGAAGCTTTCTTT.

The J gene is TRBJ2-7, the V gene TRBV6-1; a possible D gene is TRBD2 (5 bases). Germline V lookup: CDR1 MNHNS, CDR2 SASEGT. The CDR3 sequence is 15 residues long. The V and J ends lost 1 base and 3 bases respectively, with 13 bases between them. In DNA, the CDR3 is TGTGCCAGCAGTGAAGAAGGAGGAGAGAGCTACGAGCAGTACTTC. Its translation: CASSEEGGESYEQYF.

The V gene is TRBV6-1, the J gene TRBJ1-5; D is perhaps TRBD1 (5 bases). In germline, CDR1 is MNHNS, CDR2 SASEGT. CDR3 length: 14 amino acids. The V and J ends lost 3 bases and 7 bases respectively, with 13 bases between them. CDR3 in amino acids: CASSEAGGWQPQHF. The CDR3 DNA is TGTGCCAGCAGTGAGGCCGGGGGATGGCAGCCCCAGCATTTT.

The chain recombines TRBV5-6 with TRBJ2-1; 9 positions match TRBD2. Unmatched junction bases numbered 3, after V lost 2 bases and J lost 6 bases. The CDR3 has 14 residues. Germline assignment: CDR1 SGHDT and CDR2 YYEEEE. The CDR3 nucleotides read TGTGCCAGCAGCTTCGGCGGGAGGGCCAATGAGCAGTTCTTC. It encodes CASSFGGRANEQFF. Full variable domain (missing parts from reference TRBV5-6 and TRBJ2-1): DAGVTQSPTHLIKTRGQQVTLRCSPKSGHDTVSWYQQALGQGPQFIFQYYEEEERQRGNFPDRFSGHQFPNYSSELNVNALLLGDSALYLCASSFGGRANEQFFGPGTRLTVL.

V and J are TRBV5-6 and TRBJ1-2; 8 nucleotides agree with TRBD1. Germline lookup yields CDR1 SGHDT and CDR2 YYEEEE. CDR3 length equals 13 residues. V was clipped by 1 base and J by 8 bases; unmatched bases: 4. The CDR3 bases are TGTGCCAGCAGCTTGCGGGACAGGTGGGGCTACACCTTC. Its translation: CASSLRDRWGYTF. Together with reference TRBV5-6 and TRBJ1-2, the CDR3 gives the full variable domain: DAGVTQSPTHLIKTRGQQVTLRCSPKSGHDTVSWYQQALGQGPQFIFQYYEEEERQRGNFPDRFSGHQFPNYSSELNVNALLLGDSALYLCASSLRDRWGYTFGSGTRLTVV.

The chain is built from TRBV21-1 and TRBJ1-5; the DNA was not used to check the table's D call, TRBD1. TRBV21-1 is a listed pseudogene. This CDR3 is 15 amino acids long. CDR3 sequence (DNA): TGTGCCAGCAGGGGGGGGGACAGGGTCAGTCAGCCCCAGCATTTT. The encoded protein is CASRGGDRVSQPQHF.

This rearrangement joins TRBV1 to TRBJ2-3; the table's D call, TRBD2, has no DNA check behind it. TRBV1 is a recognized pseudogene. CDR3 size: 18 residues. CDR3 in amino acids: CTSSQDRASGRLPDTQYF. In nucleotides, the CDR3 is TGCACCAGCAGCCAAGATCGGGCTAGCGGGAGATTGCCAGATACGCAGTATTTT.

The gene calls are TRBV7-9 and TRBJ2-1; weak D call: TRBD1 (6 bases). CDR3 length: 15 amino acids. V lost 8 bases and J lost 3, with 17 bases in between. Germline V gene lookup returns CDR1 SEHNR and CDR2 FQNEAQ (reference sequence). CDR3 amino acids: CASSLLRGSYNEQFF. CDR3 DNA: TGTGCCAGCTCCCTCCTCAGGGGAAGCTACAATGAGCAGTTCTTC.

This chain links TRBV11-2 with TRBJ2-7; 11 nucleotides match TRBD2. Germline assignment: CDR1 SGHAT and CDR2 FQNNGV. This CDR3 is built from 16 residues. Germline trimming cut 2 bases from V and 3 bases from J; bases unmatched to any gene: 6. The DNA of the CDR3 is TGTGCCAGCAGCTTACTTCCTAGCGGGGGGATCTACGAGCAGTACTTC. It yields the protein CASSLLPSGGIYEQYF.

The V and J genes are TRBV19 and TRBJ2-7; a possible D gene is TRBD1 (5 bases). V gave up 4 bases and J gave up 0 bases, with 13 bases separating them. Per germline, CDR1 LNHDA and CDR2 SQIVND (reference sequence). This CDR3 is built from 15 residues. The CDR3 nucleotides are TGTGCCAGTAGTACCTGGGCAGGGATCTCCTACGAGCAGTACTTC. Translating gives CASSTWAGISYEQYF.

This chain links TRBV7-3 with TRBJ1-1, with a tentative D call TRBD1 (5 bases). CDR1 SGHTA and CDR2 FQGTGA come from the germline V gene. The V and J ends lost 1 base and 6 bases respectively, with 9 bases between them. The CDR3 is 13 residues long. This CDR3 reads CASSLMGGSEAFF. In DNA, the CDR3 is TGTGCCAGCAGCTTAATGGGGGGGTCTGAAGCTTTCTTT.